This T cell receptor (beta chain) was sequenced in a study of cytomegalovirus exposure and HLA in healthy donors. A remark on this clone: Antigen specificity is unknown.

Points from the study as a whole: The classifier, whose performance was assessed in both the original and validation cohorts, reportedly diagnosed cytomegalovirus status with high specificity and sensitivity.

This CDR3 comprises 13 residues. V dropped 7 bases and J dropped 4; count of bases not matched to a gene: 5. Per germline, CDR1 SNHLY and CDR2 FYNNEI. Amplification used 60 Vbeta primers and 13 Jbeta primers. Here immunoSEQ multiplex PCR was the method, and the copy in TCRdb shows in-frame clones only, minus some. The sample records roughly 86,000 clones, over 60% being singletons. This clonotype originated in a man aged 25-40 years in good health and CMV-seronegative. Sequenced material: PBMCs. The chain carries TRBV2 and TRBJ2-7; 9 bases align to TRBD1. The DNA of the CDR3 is TGTGCCAGCACCCGGGACAGGGAATACGAGCAGTACTTC. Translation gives CASTRDREYEQYF.